The 18 T cell receptor beta chains given below trace back to one sample, sequenced in a study of chemoradiotherapy in HPV16-positive cancers. This table comes from immunoSEQ multiplex PCR, and its TCRdb copy is limited to in-frame clones, with some not included. The data hold around 4,000 clones, with 72% observed a single time. The sample here was tumor tissue, taken from a patient who underwent chemoradiotherapy. The receptors here all came from a human donor with HPV-associated anogenital cancer.

This clone came up a few times. The J gene is TRBJ2-7, the V gene TRBV6-4, with D possibly matching TRBD1 (6 bases). This CDR3 spans 16 amino acids. V lost 7 bases and J 1 base, leaving 20 bases between the germline ends. Per the germline V gene, CDR1 is MRHNA and CDR2 is SNTAGT. CDR3 bases: TGTGCCAGCAAGTTATCCAGGGGCCCGTCTTCCTACGAGCAGTACTTC. It specifies CASKLSRGPSSYEQYF.

V is TRBV28 and J is TRBJ1-5; unclear D gene. Trimming left V 1 base short and J 5 bases short, with 12 bases between. Germline loops: CDR1 MDHEN, CDR2 SYDVKM. The CDR3 has 15 amino acids. CDR3 region: CASSLLGAGDQPQHF. Here the CDR3 DNA reads TGTGCCAGCAGTTTATTGGGAGCCGGGGATCAGCCCCAGCATTTT.

The V call is TRBV6-6, the J call TRBJ1-2, with D perhaps TRBD1 (6 bases). The V end was cut by 7 bases, the J end by 3 bases, with 9 bases between. CDR1 and CDR2 from the germline V gene are MNHNY and SVGAGI (reference sequence). This CDR3 comprises 12 residues. The CDR3 sequence: CASNRQDYGYTF. The CDR3 coding sequence is TGTGCCAGCAACCGACAGGACTATGGCTACACCTTC.

Within the sample, this clone is large. The chain couples TRBV5-5 to TRBJ2-7; 10 positions agree with TRBD1. V shed 0 bases, J shed 3 bases, and the junction held 3 bases outside the gene matches. Per the germline V gene, CDR1 is SGHKS and CDR2 is YYEKEE (reference sequence). This CDR3 is built from 15 residues. CDR3 coding DNA: TGTGCCAGCAGCTTGGAAGGGACAGGGGTCTACGAGCAGTACTTC. Protein sequence: CASSLEGTGVYEQYF.

The gene calls are TRBV7-2 and TRBJ2-7, with 9 positions matching TRBD1. The CDR3 is 15 residues long. Trimming took 1 base from V and 0 from J; bases not matched to a gene: 1. CDR1 and CDR2 from the germline V gene are SGHTA and FQGNSA. The CDR3 bases are TGTGCCAGCAGCTTAGTGGGACAGGGCTCCTACGAGCAGTACTTC. Residues: CASSLVGQGSYEQYF.

The V and J genes are TRBV7-2 and TRBJ2-7; unclear D gene. Germline CDR1 is SGHTA and CDR2 is FQGNSA. Trimming pared 4 bases from V and 2 bases from J, leaving 9 bases between. CDR3 length: 13 residues. CDR3 bases: TGTGCCAGCAGCTCACGACGGGCCTACGAGCAGTACTTC. This gives the protein CASSSRRAYEQYF.

This chain uses TRBV6-1 with TRBJ2-1; 11 bases map to TRBD2. The CDR3 runs to 16 residues. Germline CDR1 and CDR2: MNHNS and SASEGT. J lost 3 bases, V lost 2 bases, and 3 bases had no gene match. The CDR3 region is CASSEQGLADYNEQFF. CDR3 nucleotides: TGTGCCAGCAGTGAACAGGGACTAGCGGACTACAATGAGCAGTTCTTC.

The chain combines TRBV4-1 with TRBJ2-3; a weak D match, TRBD2 (6 bases). This CDR3 is built from 13 residues. Per the germline V gene, CDR1 is MGHRA and CDR2 is YSYEKL. V was cut by 8 bases and J by 2 bases, with 11 bases left in between. CDR3 sequence: CASLGLNTDTQYF. Written as DNA, the CDR3 is TGCGCCAGCCTGGGACTTAACACAGATACGCAGTATTTT.

This rearrangement joins TRBV27 to TRBJ2-2, with a possible D match to TRBD2 (5 bases). The CDR3 is made up of 12 amino acids. V lost 5 bases and J lost 8, with 9 bases in between. From germline, CDR1 is MNHEY and CDR2 SMNVEV (reference sequence). CDR3 loop: CASSPLGGELFF. CDR3 coding DNA: TGTGCCAGCAGTCCACTAGGGGGGGAGCTGTTTTTT.

This sequence joins TRBV14 and TRBJ1-3; D not resolved. The V and J ends lost 2 bases and 0 bases respectively, with 5 bases between them. Germline V gives CDR1 SGHDN, CDR2 FVKESK. The CDR3 is 14 amino acids. CDR3 protein: CASSQWTSGNTIYF. The CDR3 coding sequence is TGTGCCAGCAGCCAATGGACCTCTGGAAACACCATATATTTT.

This clone is large by share. The V gene is TRBV9, the J gene TRBJ1-4; possible D gene TRBD1, 5 bases. Germline V lookup: CDR1 SGDLS, CDR2 YYNGEE. The CDR3 covers 15 residues. Deletions cut 0 bases from V and 6 bases from J, with 12 bases between. CDR3 region: CASSVDSGQDEKLFF. The CDR3, as DNA: TGTGCCAGCAGCGTAGATTCGGGGCAGGATGAAAAACTGTTTTTT.

This chain joins TRBV2 and TRBJ1-2; TRBD1 agrees at 8 bases. The junction had 7 bases not matched to a gene; V was cut back by 5 bases and J by 8 bases. CDR1 and CDR2 from the germline V gene are SNHLY and FYNNEI. There are 13 residues in the CDR3. Here the CDR3 DNA reads TGTGCCAGCAGTTACGACAGGGGCTGGGGCTACACCTTC. This sequence encodes CASSYDRGWGYTF.

The chain couples TRBV5-4 to TRBJ2-5; D possibly corresponds to TRBD2 (5 bases). Germline V lookup: CDR1 SGHNT, CDR2 YYREEE (reference sequence). The length of the CDR3 is 14 residues. V dropped 1 base and J dropped 7 bases, with 14 bases sitting between them. Here the CDR3 reads CASSLWSGVGTQYF. The CDR3 DNA reads as TGTGCCAGCAGCTTGTGGTCCGGGGTCGGGACCCAGTACTTC.

This clone was recorded a few times. The chain links TRBV15 to TRBJ2-3; TRBD1 matches 8 bases. CDR1 LNHNV and CDR2 YYDKDF come from the germline V gene (reference sequence). Trimming took 1 base from V and 5 from J; bases not matched to a gene: 8. The CDR3 length is 16 residues. In DNA form, the CDR3 reads TGTGCCACCAGCAGAGTAGGTCAGGGGGCGGTAGATACGCAGTATTTT. Translating it yields CATSRVGQGAVDTQYF.

This rearrangement joins TRBV27 to TRBJ2-4; 11 bases fit TRBD2. V shed 4 bases, J shed 8 bases, and the junction held 10 bases outside the gene matches. The CDR3 length is 16 residues. Germline V gene data show CDR1 as MNHEY and CDR2 as SMNVEV (reference sequence). This chain's CDR3 is CASSSTSGAFSDIQYF. The DNA of the CDR3 is TGTGCCAGCAGTTCGACTAGCGGGGCCTTTTCGGACATTCAGTACTTC.

The count of this clone is one. The rearrangement joins TRBV14 to TRBJ2-5, with TRBD2 as a possible D gene (6 bases). The end of the DNA fits TRBJ2-7 better, so the J call may be wrong. The V gene's germline CDR1 is SGHDN and CDR2 FVKESK. The CDR3 is 14 residues long. The CDR3 is CASSQFGGVYEQYF. In nucleotides, the CDR3 is TGTGCCAGCAGCCAATTTGGCGGGGTCTACGAGCAGTACTTC.

The chain has TRBV7-6 and TRBJ2-2; 7 nucleotides match TRBD2. Germline V lookup: CDR1 SGHVS, CDR2 FNYEAQ. J lost 6 bases, V lost 1 base, and 8 bases had no gene match. The CDR3 runs 16 residues. CDR3 nucleotides: TGTGCCAGCAGCTTAGGATTACCGGGAGGTGCCGGGGAGCTGTTTTTT. Translation: CASSLGLPGGAGELFF.

V gene TRBV19 combines with J gene TRBJ1-1, with D possibly matching TRBD1 (5 bases). This CDR3 contains 12 residues. Trimming took 5 bases from V and 5 from J, leaving 9 bases between them. Germline V lookup: CDR1 LNHDA, CDR2 SQIVND (reference sequence). Here the CDR3 reads CASSPQGTEAFF. CDR3 coding DNA: TGTGCCAGTAGTCCTCAGGGAACTGAAGCTTTCTTT.